Here is one TCR beta chain with its context. These data come from a study of patients and donors after allogeneic stem cell transplantation. Each CDR3 protein gets one entry after TCRdb re-called the RT-PCR reads with MiXCR. The table has approximately 200,000 distinct CDR3 sequences, about 38% seen once. Germline V CDR1 and CDR2: SNHLY, FYNNEI. Trimming removed 0 bases from V and 9 bases from J, with 8 bases in between. The CDR3 length is 13 residues. The sequence derives from a human donor who was either an allogeneic HSCT recipient or a stem cell or donor lymphocyte infusion donor (not recorded which). It is not recorded whose cells these are; they may come from a transplant donor. The chain uses TRBV2 and TRBJ2-2, with D uncertain. The sequenced sample consisted of blood, either unsorted or a sorted T cell fraction (not recorded which). The CDR3 reads CASSEAWARELFF. The CDR3 region has the DNA TGTGCCAGCAGTGAAGCGTGGGCCAGGGAGCTGTTTTTT. The whole variable domain, remainder taken from reference TRBV2 and TRBJ2-2, is EPEVTQTPSHQVTQMGQEVILRCVPISNHLYFYWYRQILGQKVEFLVSFYNNEISEKSEIFDDQFSVERPDGSNFTLKIRSTKLEDSAMYFCASSEAWARELFFGEGSRLTVL.